This entry describes one T cell receptor beta chain. Sequencing used immunoSEQ multiplex PCR; TCRdb keeps in-frame clones, though not all of them. The sample contains some 150,000 clones, 91% of which appear only once. Trimming shortened V by 7 bases and J by 2 bases, and 11 bases separated the two germline ends. The CDR3 covers 13 residues. The germline CDR1 and CDR2 sequences are SNHLY and FYNNEI. The sample originates from a study of control samples from healthy donors and cancer patients. This clonotype was sampled from a man in his late teens or twenties in good health. Sequencing was performed on blood. The chain joins TRBV2 to TRBJ2-5; TRBD1 is a possible D gene (5 bases). The CDR3 protein is CASKLTAQETQYF. DNA for the CDR3: TGTGCCAGCAAATTGACAGCTCAAGAGACCCAGTACTTC.